These 3 T cell receptor beta chains originate from one sample sequenced in a study of blood T cell repertoires in COVID-19. Libraries were prepared by immunoSEQ multiplex PCR; TCRdb keeps only in-frame clonotypes and omits some of them. This table holds 200,000 to 250,000 clones, 85% found once. The sequencing input was peripheral blood. Every receptor here comes from a woman aged 70-85 years with COVID-19, enrolled during active disease.

V usage is TRBV12-5 and J usage is TRBJ1-1; D is unclear. Germline assignment: CDR1 LGHNT and CDR2 FRNRAP. V lost 5 bases to trimming and J lost 1 base, with 8 bases between them. The CDR3 is 13 residues long. CDR3 residues: CASGMQANTEAFF. The CDR3 DNA reads TGTGCTAGTGGTATGCAGGCGAACACTGAAGCTTTCTTT.

The V call is TRBV7-3, the J call TRBJ2-7, with 13 bases aligning to TRBD2. The CDR3 runs 16 residues. Per germline, CDR1 SGHTA and CDR2 FQGTGA. J lost 5 bases, V lost 1 base, and 5 bases had no gene match. The CDR3 DNA reads TGTGCCAGCAGCTTAAGCCCAGGACTAGCGGGGGACGAGCAGTACTTC. It yields the protein CASSLSPGLAGDEQYF.

The CDR3 loop is CASSPAELDTQYF. The CDR3 bases are TGCGCCAGCAGCCCCGCGGAGCTCGATACGCAGTATTTT. This rearrangement joins TRBV5-1 to TRBJ2-3; D ambiguous. Germline V gene sequence: CDR1 SGHRS, CDR2 YFSETQ. Trimming pared 4 bases from V and 6 bases from J, leaving 12 bases between. The CDR3 is 13 residues long.